This T cell receptor (beta chain) was found in a study of shared clonotypes between healthy human individuals. CDR1 WSHSY and CDR2 SAAADI come from the germline V gene. V lost 3 bases to trimming and J lost 2 bases; unmatched junction nucleotides: 4. This CDR3 is 16 amino acids long. Sequenced by immunoSEQ multiplex PCR; TCRdb stores in-frame clones only, minus some. This table has about 1,900,000 clones, roughly 95% appearing once. The naive CD8 population came from CD45RO-negative cells selected for CCR7, without terminally differentiated effector memory CD45RA+ cells. Caucasian adults living in Nashville, Tennessee, provided all samples.

Sequenced sample: naive CD8+ T cells sorted from blood. The genes are TRBV10-2 and TRBJ2-3; 11 nucleotides match TRBD2. The clonotype comes from a man between 18 and 29 years old in good health. The CDR3 reads CASSEGTSGPTDTQYF. CDR3 sequence (DNA): TGCGCCAGCAGTGAAGGGACTAGCGGACCCACAGATACGCAGTATTTT.